This T cell receptor (beta chain) was documented in a study of T-cell reconstitution after alpha-beta-depleted transplantation in children. Preparation of the TCRbeta library involved a method that used unique molecular identifiers. TCRdb analysed the PCR reads with MiXCR anew, one entry per CDR3 protein. The table shows about 360,000 distinct CDR3 sequences, with roughly 14% occurring only once. This CDR3 comprises 15 residues. Germline V lookup: CDR1 DFQATT, CDR2 SNEGSKA (reference sequence). Trimming pared 5 bases from V and 5 bases from J, leaving 21 bases between. This rearrangement joins TRBV20-1 to TRBJ2-5; D perhaps matches TRBD2 (7 bases). This TCR derives from a human donor who donated a stem cell graft to a child with Fanconi anemia. This specimen consisted of PBMCs, obtained from the stem cell graft. CDR3 sequence reads: CSAPPGGAGEETQYF. In DNA form, the CDR3 reads TGCAGTGCTCCCCCGGGGGGCGCGGGGGAGGAGACCCAGTACTTC.